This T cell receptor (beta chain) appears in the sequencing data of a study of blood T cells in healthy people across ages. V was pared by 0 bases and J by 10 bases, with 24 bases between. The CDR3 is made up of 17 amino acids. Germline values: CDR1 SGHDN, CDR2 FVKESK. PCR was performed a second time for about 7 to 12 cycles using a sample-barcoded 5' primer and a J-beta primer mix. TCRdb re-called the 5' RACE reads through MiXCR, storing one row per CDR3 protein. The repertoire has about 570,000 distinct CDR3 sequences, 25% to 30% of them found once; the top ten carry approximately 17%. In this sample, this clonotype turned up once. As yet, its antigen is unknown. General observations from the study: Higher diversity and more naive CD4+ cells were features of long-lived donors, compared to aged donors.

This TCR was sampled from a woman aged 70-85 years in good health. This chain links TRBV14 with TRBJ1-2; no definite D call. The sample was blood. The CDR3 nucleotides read TGTGCCAGCAGCCAAGATGGCGGGGAATTATGGGTTCCAGTCTACACCTTC. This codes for CASSQDGGELWVPVYTF.